This is a list of T cell receptor beta chains from one sample in a study of identical twins. MiXCR, run by TCRdb on the 5' RACE reads, gives a single entry per CDR3 protein. The sample has 1.5 million to 2 million distinct CDR3 sequences, less than 35% seen once. Sequenced sample: cord blood. These receptors were taken from a newborn girl in good health. Each CDR3 is given with its conserved first and last residue. Each record gives: clone size, V gene, J gene, D gene, CDR3 DNA, CDR3 protein. D genes are given only for firm matches. Clone sizes are given selectively: once, few, many, or a class where the clone is expanded.

clone_size: NA; v_call: TRBV2; j_call: TRBJ2-3; d_call: TRBD1; cdr3_nt: TGTGCCAGCAGGTACTACCGGGACAGGGAGTCGACAGATACGCAGTATTTT; cdr3_aa: CASRYYRDRESTDTQYF
clone_size: few; v_call: TRBV10-2; j_call: TRBJ1-2; d_call: TRBD1; cdr3_nt: TGCGCCAGCAGTGCGGACAGGGAGAAAGGAAGCTATGGCTACACCTTC; cdr3_aa: CASSADREKGSYGYTF
clone_size: NA; v_call: TRBV30; j_call: TRBJ1-1; d_call: NA; cdr3_nt: TGTGCCCGGAGTCGGGGGGTCGGCACTGAAGCTTTCTTT; cdr3_aa: CARSRGVGTEAFF
clone_size: few; v_call: TRBV20-1; j_call: TRBJ2-3; d_call: TRBD2; cdr3_nt: TGCAGTGCTAGAGAAGGGCGGGGGGGTCGCATAGATACGCAGTATTTT; cdr3_aa: CSAREGRGGRIDTQYF
clone_size: NA; v_call: TRBV11-2; j_call: TRBJ2-1; d_call: NA; cdr3_nt: TGTGCCAGCAGAACCTATAGTCTACTCCGGGACTCCCATTTAATTTGGGGTGAGCAGTTCTTC; cdr3_aa: CASRTYSLLRDSHLIWGEQFF
clone_size: NA; v_call: TRBV5-1; j_call: TRBJ2-3; d_call: TRBD2; cdr3_nt: TGCGCCAGCAGCTTGGCTAGCGGGAGTGTGGCAGATACGCAGTATTTT; cdr3_aa: CASSLASGSVADTQYF
clone_size: many; v_call: TRBV12-3/TRBV12-4; j_call: TRBJ2-3; d_call: NA; cdr3_nt: TGTGCCAGCAGTTTAGGGGCAGGGGGCACAGATACGCAGTATTTT; cdr3_aa: CASSLGAGGTDTQYF
clone_size: NA; v_call: TRBV10-3; j_call: TRBJ2-7; d_call: NA; cdr3_nt: TGTGCCATCAGTGAGTCAATGACCTCCTACGAGCAGTACTTC; cdr3_aa: CAISESMTSYEQYF
clone_size: NA; v_call: TRBV12-3/TRBV12-4; j_call: TRBJ2-3; d_call: TRBD2; cdr3_nt: TGTGCCAGCAGTCCCCGACTAGCGGGGGGAACAGATGCGCAGTATTTT; cdr3_aa: CASSPRLAGGTDAQYF
clone_size: NA; v_call: TRBV7-6; j_call: TRBJ2-7; d_call: NA; cdr3_nt: TGTGCCAGCAGCTTGTCTACTAGCCGCGAGCAGTACTTC; cdr3_aa: CASSLSTSREQYF
clone_size: few; v_call: TRBV28; j_call: TRBJ2-5; d_call: NA; cdr3_nt: TGTGCCAGCAGCTCCAAGTTGAGACTTCAAGAGACCCAGTACTTC; cdr3_aa: CASSSKLRLQETQYF
clone_size: NA; v_call: TRBV20-1; j_call: TRBJ2-1; d_call: TRBD2; cdr3_nt: TGCAGTGCCCTTTTTCTAGCGGGAGAGGGGAATGAGCAGTTCTTC; cdr3_aa: CSALFLAGEGNEQFF
clone_size: NA; v_call: TRBV12-3/TRBV12-4; j_call: TRBJ1-4; d_call: NA; cdr3_nt: TGTGCCAGCACCCCGACATGGGGTGAAAAACTGTTTTTT; cdr3_aa: CASTPTWGEKLFF
clone_size: NA; v_call: TRBV21-1; j_call: TRBJ2-7; d_call: NA; cdr3_nt: TGTGCCAGCAGCAAAGCCGTAACAGGAAAGGACGAGCAGTACTTC; cdr3_aa: CASSKAVTGKDEQYF
clone_size: few; v_call: TRBV11-2; j_call: TRBJ2-3; d_call: NA; cdr3_nt: TGTGCCAGCAGCTTGTGGGTGGCAGATACGCAGTATTTT; cdr3_aa: CASSLWVADTQYF
clone_size: NA; v_call: TRBV20-1; j_call: TRBJ2-1; d_call: NA; cdr3_nt: TGCAGTGCCCGGATTAGCGGTGGTGATGAGCAGTTCTTC; cdr3_aa: CSARISGGDEQFF
clone_size: NA; v_call: TRBV7-7; j_call: TRBJ2-1; d_call: TRBD2; cdr3_nt: TGTGCTAGCAGCTTGGGGACTAGCGGAGAAGGTGAGCAGTTCTTC; cdr3_aa: CASSLGTSGEGEQFF
clone_size: few; v_call: TRBV20-1; j_call: TRBJ1-5; d_call: NA; cdr3_nt: TGCAGTGCTAGGGCCATTCGAAGCAATCAGCCCCAGCATTTT; cdr3_aa: CSARAIRSNQPQHF
clone_size: NA; v_call: TRBV10-3; j_call: TRBJ2-2; d_call: TRBD2; cdr3_nt: TGTGCCATCAGTGAAACCCTAGCGGGAGAGGACACCGGGGAGCTGTTTTTT; cdr3_aa: CAISETLAGEDTGELFF
clone_size: NA; v_call: TRBV7-2; j_call: TRBJ1-1; d_call: NA; cdr3_nt: TGTGCCAGCAGCTTAGAGGCAGGCAGGACTGAAGCTTTCTTT; cdr3_aa: CASSLEAGRTEAFF
clone_size: NA; v_call: TRBV29-1; j_call: TRBJ1-2; d_call: NA; cdr3_nt: TGCAGCGTTGAATGGCAGGGAGGCTATGGCTACACCTTC; cdr3_aa: CSVEWQGGYGYTF
clone_size: NA; v_call: TRBV11-2; j_call: TRBJ2-1; d_call: NA; cdr3_nt: NA; cdr3_aa: CASSFGAGAIPFF
clone_size: few; v_call: TRBV28; j_call: TRBJ2-5; d_call: TRBD2; cdr3_nt: TGTGCCAGCAGTACTATAGACGGACTAGCGGGAGAGACCCAGTACTTC; cdr3_aa: CASSTIDGLAGETQYF
clone_size: NA; v_call: TRBV29-1; j_call: TRBJ1-2; d_call: TRBD1; cdr3_nt: TGCAGCGTTGAAACGGGGACAGGGCCGAATGGCTACACCTTC; cdr3_aa: CSVETGTGPNGYTF
clone_size: many; v_call: TRBV5-1; j_call: TRBJ1-4; d_call: NA; cdr3_nt: TGTGCCAGCAGCTTAAGGGGAACTAATGAAAAACTGTTTTTT; cdr3_aa: CASSLRGTNEKLFF
clone_size: few; v_call: TRBV4-1; j_call: TRBJ1-1; d_call: NA; cdr3_nt: TGCGCCAGCAGCCAATGGTGGGGTAACACTGAAGCTTTCTTT; cdr3_aa: CASSQWWGNTEAFF
clone_size: few; v_call: TRBV14; j_call: TRBJ2-7; d_call: NA; cdr3_nt: TGTGCCAGCAGCCAAGCCTTAGGAGCGAGCTCCTACGAGCAGTACTTC; cdr3_aa: CASSQALGASSYEQYF
clone_size: NA; v_call: TRBV7-2; j_call: TRBJ1-2; d_call: NA; cdr3_nt: TGTGCCAGCAGCCCCACGAGGGAGGGCTATGGCTACACCTTC; cdr3_aa: CASSPTREGYGYTF
clone_size: NA; v_call: TRBV5-1; j_call: TRBJ2-7; d_call: NA; cdr3_nt: TGCGCCAGCAGCCCAACCGGGACATTCAACGAGCAGTACTTC; cdr3_aa: CASSPTGTFNEQYF
clone_size: NA; v_call: TRBV2; j_call: TRBJ2-1; d_call: TRBD2; cdr3_nt: TGTGCCAGCAGGCAAAAAGGACTAGCTAACAATGAGCAGTTCTTC; cdr3_aa: CASRQKGLANNEQFF
clone_size: few; v_call: TRBV29-1; j_call: TRBJ2-7; d_call: TRBD2; cdr3_nt: TGCAGCGGAAGAGGCGGGAGTGGATACGAGCAGTACTTC; cdr3_aa: CSGRGGSGYEQYF
clone_size: few; v_call: TRBV2; j_call: TRBJ1-1; d_call: NA; cdr3_nt: TGTGCCAGCAGGGAAGGGAGGACTGAAGCTTTCTTT; cdr3_aa: CASREGRTEAFF
clone_size: NA; v_call: TRBV12-3/TRBV12-4; j_call: TRBJ1-2; d_call: TRBD1; cdr3_nt: TGTGCCAGCAGTTTCGGCAGGGGGGTCGCTAACTATGGCTACACCTTC; cdr3_aa: CASSFGRGVANYGYTF
clone_size: few; v_call: TRBV6-5; j_call: TRBJ2-1; d_call: TRBD2; cdr3_nt: TGTGCCAGCAGTTACCTCAGCGGGAGAGGGTACAATGAGCAGTTCTTC; cdr3_aa: CASSYLSGRGYNEQFF